This is a list of T cell receptor beta chains from one sample in a study of T cell responses to AZD1222 COVID-19 vaccine. Generated by immunoSEQ multiplex PCR, the TCRdb table keeps only in-frame clones and is missing some. In the table there are 100,000 to 150,000 clones, more than 70% of which are singletons. The input for sequencing was peripheral blood, taken 28 days after the second AZD1222 dose. The receptors shown here come from an adult who received the AZD1222 COVID-19 vaccine. Both conserved end residues are part of each CDR3. The order of the fields is J gene, V gene, CDR3 protein.

j_gene: TRBJ1-1; v_gene: TRBV29-1; CDR3aa: CSVHALVNPNTEAFF
j_gene: TRBJ1-1; v_gene: TRBV5-4; CDR3aa: CASSIGQGLNTEAFF
j_gene: TRBJ1-6; v_gene: TRBV3-1/TRBV3-2; CDR3aa: CASSRSTDYNSPLHF
j_gene: TRBJ2-1; v_gene: TRBV29-1; CDR3aa: CSAAAQESNEQFF
j_gene: TRBJ2-7; v_gene: TRBV2; CDR3aa: CAPKGLSSYEQYF
j_gene: TRBJ1-1; v_gene: TRBV18; CDR3aa: CASSTGYEAFF
j_gene: TRBJ1-1; v_gene: TRBV13; CDR3aa: CASSGGGPNTEAFF
j_gene: TRBJ1-6; v_gene: TRBV4-3; CDR3aa: CASSQEKGSPLHF
j_gene: TRBJ1-2; v_gene: TRBV5-4; CDR3aa: CASSLAGDGYTF
j_gene: TRBJ2-7; v_gene: TRBV28; CDR3aa: CASSSTQSSDEQYF
j_gene: TRBJ1-1; v_gene: TRBV28; CDR3aa: CASGFLAGGTEAFF
j_gene: TRBJ2-7; v_gene: TRBV7-3; CDR3aa: CASSLSGGRMYEQYF
j_gene: TRBJ2-5; v_gene: TRBV6-2/TRBV6-3; CDR3aa: CASSYGRAETQYF
j_gene: TRBJ2-7; v_gene: TRBV14; CDR3aa: CASSQRSDGEQYF
j_gene: TRBJ2-1; v_gene: TRBV7-2; CDR3aa: CASSLGSGVSYNEQFF
j_gene: TRBJ2-1; v_gene: TRBV7-2; CDR3aa: CASSPRRGQTYNEQFF
j_gene: TRBJ2-2; v_gene: TRBV25-1; CDR3aa: CASSPVTENTGELFF
j_gene: TRBJ1-6; v_gene: TRBV5-5; CDR3aa: CASSLTGYDYGSPLHF
j_gene: TRBJ1-2; v_gene: TRBV5-1; CDR3aa: CASSLSGTGGFGYTF
j_gene: TRBJ1-4; v_gene: TRBV30; CDR3aa: CAWSATVATNEKLFF
j_gene: TRBJ1-2; v_gene: TRBV28; CDR3aa: CASSTGTGNPYGYTF
j_gene: TRBJ1-5; v_gene: TRBV29-1; CDR3aa: CSVQGYSNQPQHF
j_gene: TRBJ2-2; v_gene: TRBV9; CDR3aa: CASSGGSPPFGELFF
j_gene: TRBJ1-1; v_gene: TRBV3-1/TRBV3-2; CDR3aa: CASSRGQNTEAFF
j_gene: TRBJ2-5; v_gene: TRBV24-1; CDR3aa: CASLGGQETQYF
j_gene: TRBJ1-5; v_gene: TRBV19; CDR3aa: CASTKTGNNQPQHF
j_gene: TRBJ2-3; v_gene: TRBV7-9; CDR3aa: CARQAGGTQYF
j_gene: TRBJ1-1; v_gene: TRBV27; CDR3aa: CASSMDRSGTEAFF
j_gene: TRBJ2-2; v_gene: TRBV7-3; CDR3aa: CASSLTPQGELFF
j_gene: TRBJ1-2; v_gene: TRBV4-1; CDR3aa: CASSQGGAGGYTF